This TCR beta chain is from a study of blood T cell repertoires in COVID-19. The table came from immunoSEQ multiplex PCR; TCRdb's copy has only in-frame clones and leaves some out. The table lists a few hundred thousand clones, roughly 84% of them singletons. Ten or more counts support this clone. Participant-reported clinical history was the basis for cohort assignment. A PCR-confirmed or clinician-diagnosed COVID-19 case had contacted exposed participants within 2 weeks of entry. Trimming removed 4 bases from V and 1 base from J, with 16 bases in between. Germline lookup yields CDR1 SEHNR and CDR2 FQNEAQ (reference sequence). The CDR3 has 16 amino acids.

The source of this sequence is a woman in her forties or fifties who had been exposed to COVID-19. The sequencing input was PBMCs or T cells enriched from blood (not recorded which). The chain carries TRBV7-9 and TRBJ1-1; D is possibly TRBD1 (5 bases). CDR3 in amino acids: CASSSPQGEGNTEAFF. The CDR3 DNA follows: TGTGCCAGCAGCTCCCCGCAAGGGGAGGGGAACACTGAAGCTTTCTTT.